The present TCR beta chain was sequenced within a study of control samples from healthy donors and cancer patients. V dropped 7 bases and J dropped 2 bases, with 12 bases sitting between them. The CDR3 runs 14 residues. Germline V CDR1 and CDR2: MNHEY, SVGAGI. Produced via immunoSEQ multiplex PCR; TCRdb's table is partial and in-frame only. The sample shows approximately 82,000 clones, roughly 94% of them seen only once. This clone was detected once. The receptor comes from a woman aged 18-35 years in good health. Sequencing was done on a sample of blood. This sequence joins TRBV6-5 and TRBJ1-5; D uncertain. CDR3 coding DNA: TGTGCCAGCAAAGGGCAAATAGGCAATCAGCCCCAGCATTTT. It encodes CASKGQIGNQPQHF.